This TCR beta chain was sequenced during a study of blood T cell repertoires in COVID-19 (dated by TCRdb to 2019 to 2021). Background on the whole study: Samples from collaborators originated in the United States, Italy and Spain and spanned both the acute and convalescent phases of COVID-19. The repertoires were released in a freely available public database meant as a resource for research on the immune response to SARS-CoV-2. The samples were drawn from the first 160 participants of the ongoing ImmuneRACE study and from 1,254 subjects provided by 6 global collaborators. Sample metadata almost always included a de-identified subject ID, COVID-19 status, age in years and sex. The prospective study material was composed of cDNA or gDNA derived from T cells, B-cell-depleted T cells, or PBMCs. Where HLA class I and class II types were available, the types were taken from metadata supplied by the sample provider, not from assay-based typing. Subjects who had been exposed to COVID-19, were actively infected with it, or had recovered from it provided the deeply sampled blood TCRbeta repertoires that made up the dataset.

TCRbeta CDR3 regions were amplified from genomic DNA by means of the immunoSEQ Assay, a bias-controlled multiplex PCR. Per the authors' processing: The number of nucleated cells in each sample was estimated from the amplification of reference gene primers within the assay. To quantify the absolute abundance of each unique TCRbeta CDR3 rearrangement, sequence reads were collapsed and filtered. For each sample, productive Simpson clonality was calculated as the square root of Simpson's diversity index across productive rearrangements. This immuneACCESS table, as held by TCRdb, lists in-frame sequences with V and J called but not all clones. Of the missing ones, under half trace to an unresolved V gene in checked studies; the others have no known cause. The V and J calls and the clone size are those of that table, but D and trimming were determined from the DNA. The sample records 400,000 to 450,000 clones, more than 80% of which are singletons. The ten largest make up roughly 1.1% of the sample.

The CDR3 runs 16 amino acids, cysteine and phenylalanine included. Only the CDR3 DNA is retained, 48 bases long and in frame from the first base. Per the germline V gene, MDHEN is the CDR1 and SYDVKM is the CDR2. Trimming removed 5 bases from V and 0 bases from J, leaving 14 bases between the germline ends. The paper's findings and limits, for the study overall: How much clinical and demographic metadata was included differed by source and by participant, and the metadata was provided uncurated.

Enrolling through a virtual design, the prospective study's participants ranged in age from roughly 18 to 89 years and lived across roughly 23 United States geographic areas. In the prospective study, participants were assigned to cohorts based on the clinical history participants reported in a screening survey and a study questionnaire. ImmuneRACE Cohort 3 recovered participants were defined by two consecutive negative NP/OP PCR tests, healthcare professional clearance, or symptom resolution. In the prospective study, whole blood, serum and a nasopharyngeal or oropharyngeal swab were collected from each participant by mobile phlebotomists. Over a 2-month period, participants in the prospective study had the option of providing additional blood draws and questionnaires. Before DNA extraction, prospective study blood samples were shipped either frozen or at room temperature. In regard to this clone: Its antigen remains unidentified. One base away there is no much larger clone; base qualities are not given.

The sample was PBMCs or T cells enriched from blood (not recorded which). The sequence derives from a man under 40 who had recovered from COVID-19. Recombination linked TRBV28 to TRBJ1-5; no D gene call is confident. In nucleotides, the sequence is TGTGCCAGCAGTCTCCCCGAGGGAGGTAGCAATCAGCCCCAGCATTTT. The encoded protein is CASSLPEGGSNQPQHF.